This TCR beta chain was recorded in a study of T-cell memory formation after mild COVID-19 (dated by TCRdb to the early 2020s). Regarding the study in general: TCR sequence clusters from the two donors were largely donor specific. Two young, previously healthy adult volunteers, one female and one male, were included in the cohort. T-cell clones expanding and contracting after mild COVID-19 in two donors were tracked by longitudinal TCRalpha and TCRbeta repertoire sequencing. Study-wide findings and limitations: Clones that contracted from day 15 to 85 showed balanced CD4/CD8 phenotypes, whereas a second wave of clones that expanded from day 15 to 37 leaned towards CD4+. The study covered only two mild cases, and larger cohorts including severe cases with pre-infection samples were considered necessary. SARS-CoV-2 specificity was not confirmed for the second-wave clones peaking on day 37. Some responding clones were found in pre-infection memory, which suggests that pre-existing cross-reactive memory T cells took part in the SARS-CoV-2 response. Contracting CD4+ clones appeared mostly in the CM and EM memory subsets, whereas CD8+ clones were enriched in EMRA.

Ficoll-Paque density gradient centrifugation was the method used to isolate PBMCs. Sequencer: Illumina NovaSeq 6000. cDNA libraries for TCRalpha and TCRbeta were prepared by 5'RACE using constant-segment primers, with sample barcodes and unique molecular identifiers added. RNA was extracted from every sample with Trizol reagent. Library amplification was performed in two PCR steps, and a second sample barcode and Illumina TruSeq adapters were introduced in the second step. Sequencing of the libraries was done on an Illumina NovaSeq, producing 2 x 150 bp paired-end reads. Regarding the original processing steps: Reads were demultiplexed and collapsed into UMI-guided consensus sequences with migec v1.2.7. Using mixcr v2.1.11, UMI consensuses were aligned to TRA and TRB V and J templates and then assembled into clonotypes. Expanded or contracted clonotypes were those called significant by both edgeR and NoisET, with noise models trained on biological replicates. For edgeR calls, the thresholds were a false discovery rate-adjusted p below 0.01 and a log2 fold-change of 1. PCA with hierarchical clustering of max-normalized trajectories of the 1000 most abundant clonotypes was used as exploratory dynamics analysis. Separately sequenced CD4+ and CD8+ repertoires were used to assign the CD4 or CD8 phenotype of responding clones. TCRdb reprocessing: public reads trimmed at Q25 with fastp, clones called with MiXCR, in-frame beta chains kept. Each entry merges the rows of one CDR3 protein and shows their most common DNA and genes. TCRdb's processing, not the authors' own work, is the source of the V and J calls. The sample table records about 440,000 distinct CDR3 sequences; over 15% of these occur just once. 7.5% to 10% of the sample belongs to the ten largest clones.

Trimming at the junction amounts to 0 bases on V and 5 bases on J, and the germline ends lie 8 bases apart. The CDR3 holds 14 amino acids from the cysteine to the phenylalanine. Only CDR3 DNA is held: 42 bases, read in frame from base 1. With respect to this clonotype: Which antigen it targets is not known. No much larger clonotype is one base removed from it; base qualities were not supplied.

The sequence came from an adult woman who had mild COVID-19 (a few samples of this study predate the infection). The sample titles of this study are shuffled in the database, so cell type and time point are left out; the donor was told from shared clones. In this chain, TRBV12-3 or TRBV12-4 is recombined with TRBJ2-1; the D call could be TRBD1 or TRBD2, with each sharing 5 bases. The sample taken for sequencing was PBMCs or a T cell subset sorted from them (not recorded which). The CDR3 protein: CASSLAGTNNEQFF. The base sequence is TGTGCCAGCAGTTTAGCGGGGACGAACAATGAGCAGTTCTTC.